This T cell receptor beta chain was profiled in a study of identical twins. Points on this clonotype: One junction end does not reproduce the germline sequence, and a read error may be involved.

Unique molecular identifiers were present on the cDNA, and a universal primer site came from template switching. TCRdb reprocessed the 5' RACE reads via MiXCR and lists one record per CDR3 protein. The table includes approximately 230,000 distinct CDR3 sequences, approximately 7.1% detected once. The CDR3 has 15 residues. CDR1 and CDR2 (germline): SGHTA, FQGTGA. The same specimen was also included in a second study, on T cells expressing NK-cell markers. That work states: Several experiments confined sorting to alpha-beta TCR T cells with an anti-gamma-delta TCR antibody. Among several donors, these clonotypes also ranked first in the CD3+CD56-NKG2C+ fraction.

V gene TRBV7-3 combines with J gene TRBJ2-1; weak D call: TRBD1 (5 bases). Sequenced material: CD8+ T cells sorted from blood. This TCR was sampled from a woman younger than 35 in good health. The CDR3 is CASRLGPDRNNEQFF. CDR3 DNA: TGTGCCAGCCGCTTGGGGCCCGACCGGAACAATGAGCAGTTCTTC.